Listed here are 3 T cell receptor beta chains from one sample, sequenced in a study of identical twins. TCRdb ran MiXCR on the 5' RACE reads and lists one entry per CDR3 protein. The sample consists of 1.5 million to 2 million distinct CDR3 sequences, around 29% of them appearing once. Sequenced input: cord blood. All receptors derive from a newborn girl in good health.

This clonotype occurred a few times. The CDR3 sequence is CASSSAGERYEQYF. CDR3 DNA sequence: TGTGCCAGCAGTTCAGCGGGAGAACGATACGAGCAGTACTTC. The rearrangement uses TRBV27 and TRBJ2-7, with 8 bases aligning to TRBD2. Germline values: CDR1 MNHEY, CDR2 SMNVEV (reference sequence). CDR3 size: 14 residues. The V segment lost 4 bases and the J segment 4 bases; nucleotides outside the gene matches: 6.

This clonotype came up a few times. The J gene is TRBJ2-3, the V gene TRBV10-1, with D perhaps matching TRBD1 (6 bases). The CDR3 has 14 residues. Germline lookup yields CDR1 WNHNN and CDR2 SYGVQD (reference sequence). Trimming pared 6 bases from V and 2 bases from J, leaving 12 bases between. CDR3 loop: CASSRTEFTDTQYF. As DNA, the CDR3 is TGCGCCAGCAGCCGGACAGAGTTCACAGATACGCAGTATTTT.

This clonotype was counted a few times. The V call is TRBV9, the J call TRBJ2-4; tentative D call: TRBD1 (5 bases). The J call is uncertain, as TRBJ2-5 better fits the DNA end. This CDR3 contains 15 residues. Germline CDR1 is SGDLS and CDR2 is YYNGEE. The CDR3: CASSVAGQHQETQYF. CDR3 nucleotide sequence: TGTGCCAGCAGCGTAGCCGGACAACATCAAGAGACCCAGTACTTC.